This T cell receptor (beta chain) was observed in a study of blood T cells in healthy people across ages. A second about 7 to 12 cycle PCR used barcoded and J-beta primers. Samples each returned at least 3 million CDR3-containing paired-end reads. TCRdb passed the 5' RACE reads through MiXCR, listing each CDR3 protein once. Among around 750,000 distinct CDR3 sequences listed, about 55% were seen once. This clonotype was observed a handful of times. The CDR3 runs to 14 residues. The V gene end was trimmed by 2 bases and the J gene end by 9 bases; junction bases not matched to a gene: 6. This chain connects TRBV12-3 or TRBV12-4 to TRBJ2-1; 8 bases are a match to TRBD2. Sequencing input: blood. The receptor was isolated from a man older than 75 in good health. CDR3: CASSLILREGEQFF. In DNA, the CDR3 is TGTGCCAGCAGTTTAATTCTACGGGAGGGTGAGCAGTTCTTC.